These 9 T cell receptor beta chains originate from one sample sequenced in a study of OX40 agonist ivuxolimab in advanced cancers. The table came from immunoSEQ multiplex PCR; TCRdb's copy has only in-frame clones and leaves some out. The sample comprises 60,000 to 90,000 clones, 80% to 90% of which are singletons, and around 0.76% rests with the top ten. The sample in question was CD4+ or CD8+ T cells sorted from blood, obtained in a trial of the OX40 agonist ivuxolimab. The receptor source for this set is an adult with an advanced solid tumor such as melanoma, head and neck, liver or kidney cancer.

The rearrangement uses TRBV28 and TRBJ1-1, with 10 bases lining up with TRBD1. The germline V gene encodes CDR1 MDHEN and CDR2 SYDVKM. V was clipped by 2 bases and J by 5 bases; unmatched bases: 5. The CDR3 has 15 residues. Here the CDR3 DNA reads TGTGCCAGCAGTTTAAGGACAGGGGGAAGGACTGAAGCTTTCTTT. Translating gives CASSLRTGGRTEAFF.

The chain is built from TRBV20-1 and TRBJ1-2; 8 bases match TRBD1. This CDR3 contains 10 residues. Germline V gene data show CDR1 as DFQATT and CDR2 as SNEGSKA (reference sequence). Trimming cost V 6 bases and J 12 bases; bases outside gene matches: 6. This chain's CDR3 is CSAPQGGHTF. DNA of the CDR3: TGCAGTGCCCCACAGGGGGGGCACACCTTC.

The sample holds one count of this clone. The V and J genes are TRBV10-1 and TRBJ2-1, with D possibly being TRBD2 (5 bases). The V and J ends lost 0 bases and 7 bases respectively, with 10 bases between them. From germline, CDR1 is WNHNN and CDR2 SYGVQD (reference sequence). The CDR3 runs 14 residues. The CDR3 DNA reads TGCGCCAGCAGTGAGTCGTTCGGGATGAATGAGCAGTTCTTC. Translation gives CASSESFGMNEQFF.

The genes are TRBV7-9 and TRBJ2-2; tentatively, D is TRBD2 (6 bases). Germline V gene data show CDR1 as SEHNR and CDR2 as FQNEAQ (reference sequence). Trimming took 0 bases from V and 7 from J, leaving 15 bases between them. This CDR3 has 16 amino acids. The CDR3 loop is CASSLARRGEDGELFF. The CDR3 nucleotides read TGTGCCAGCAGCTTAGCGAGGCGCGGGGAAGACGGGGAGCTGTTTTTT.

CDR3: CAWSESYNEQFF. The CDR3 DNA reads TGTGCCTGGAGTGAGTCATACAATGAGCAGTTCTTC. The rearrangement links TRBV30 to TRBJ2-1; D gene unclear. V was trimmed by 1 base and J by 4 bases, leaving 5 bases between them. The CDR3 sequence is 12 residues long. Per germline, CDR1 GTSNPN and CDR2 SVGIG (reference sequence).

The V call is TRBV5-1, the J call TRBJ2-5, with TRBD2 matching 11 bases. The CDR3 loop spans 15 amino acids. V shed 3 bases, J shed 3 bases, and the junction held 4 bases outside the gene matches. From germline, CDR1 is SGHRS and CDR2 YFSETQ. CDR3 in amino acids: CASSSGGLAEETQYF. CDR3 nucleotides: TGCGCCAGCAGCTCCGGGGGACTAGCGGAAGAGACCCAGTACTTC.

This clone came up a few times. At one boundary the junction diverges from the germline segment, which might be a read error. The chain joins TRBV2 to TRBJ1-5, with D tentatively TRBD1 (6 bases). This CDR3 has 15 residues. Per the germline V gene, CDR1 is SNHLY and CDR2 is FYNNEI. The CDR3 region is CASSGVLGGNQPQHF. CDR3 DNA: TGTGCCAGCAGTGGAGTGTTGGGGGGCAACCAGCCCCAGCATTTT.

J is TRBJ2-1 and V is TRBV5-1; 10 bases are shared with TRBD2. With V trimmed by 6 bases and J by 3 bases, 3 bases remained unmatched. CDR1 SGHRS and CDR2 YFSETQ come from the germline V gene. CDR3 length: 14 amino acids. The CDR3 sequence is CASKGLADYNEQFF. The CDR3 DNA is TGCGCCAGCAAAGGACTAGCGGACTACAATGAGCAGTTCTTC.

V usage is TRBV4-1 and J usage is TRBJ1-5; D is undetermined. The CDR3 has 16 amino acids. Germline V gives CDR1 MGHRA, CDR2 YSYEKL. V was shortened by 4 bases and J by 4 bases, with 17 bases between the two germline ends. The CDR3 protein is CASSPGIGSRNQPQHF. Written as DNA, the CDR3 is TGCGCCAGCAGCCCCGGAATTGGATCCAGAAATCAGCCCCAGCATTTT.